This record concerns one T cell receptor beta chain sequence. Its specificity is not known. A read error may be the cause here, since a much bigger clone is one base away. The CDR3 is made up of 17 amino acids. V gave up 5 bases and J gave up 4 bases, with 20 bases separating them. Per the germline V gene, CDR1 is MDHEN and CDR2 is SYDVKM. The data stem from a study of response to subunit inactivated influenza vaccine. Findings and limits, study-wide: A suggestion made by the authors is that each seasonal influenza vaccination recruits few new T cells.

TCRdb reprocessed the RT-PCR reads with MiXCR, giving one entry per CDR3 protein. Here the sample spans more than 200,000 distinct CDR3 sequences, 12% being singletons. The sequencing used non-naive T cells sorted from PBMCs, collected 14 days before vaccination. The J gene is TRBJ2-2, the V gene TRBV28, with D unclear. This sequence originates from a man aged 50-59 years who received an inactivated influenza vaccine. CDR3 coding DNA: TGTGCCAGCAGTCTCGGACGCCTTTGTGGGGTCACCGGGGAGCTGTTTTTT. Residues: CASSLGRLCGVTGELFF.